This entry features one T cell receptor (beta chain) sequence. Its antigen is not yet known. Base qualities are missing; no much larger clone stands one base away. Participants in the prospective study were aged about 18 to 95 years, lived in about two dozen United States geographic areas, and enrolled through a virtual design. Cohort assignment in the prospective study relied on participant-reported clinical history from a screening survey and a study questionnaire. Mobile phlebotomists in the prospective study collected whole blood, serum and a nasopharyngeal or oropharyngeal swab from every participant. Over a 2-month period, participants in the prospective study had the option of providing additional blood draws and questionnaires. Before DNA extraction, blood samples from the prospective study were shipped at room temperature or frozen. This sample is part of a study of blood T cell repertoires in COVID-19 (dated by TCRdb to the early 2020s). With regard to the full study: Samples from collaborators originated in the United States, Italy and Spain and spanned both the acute and convalescent phases of COVID-19. Subjects who had been exposed to COVID-19, were actively infected with it, or had recovered from it provided the deeply sampled blood TCRbeta repertoires that made up the dataset. The material from the prospective study consisted of cDNA or gDNA derived from T cells, B-cell-depleted T cells, or PBMCs. The repertoires were released in a freely available public database intended as a resource for research on the immune response to SARS-CoV-2. Where available, HLA class I and class II types were obtained from metadata supplied by the sample provider rather than from assay-based typing. The sample metadata nearly always contained a de-identified subject ID, COVID-19 status, age in years and sex. Samples came from the ongoing ImmuneRACE study (first 160 participants) plus 1,254 subjects from 6 global collaborators.

The germline V gene provides CDR1 SGHDT and CDR2 YYEEEE. The CDR3 has 16 amino acids, counting the end cysteine and phenylalanine. Only the CDR3 DNA stays, 48 bases, in frame from base 1. A distance of 17 bases separates the germline ends of V and J, which lose 1 base and 6 bases respectively. TCRbeta CDR3 regions were amplified from genomic DNA by means of the immunoSEQ Assay, a bias-controlled multiplex PCR. Processing in the source paper ran as follows. The number of nucleated cells in each sample was estimated by amplification of reference gene primers within the assay. To quantify the absolute abundance of each unique TCRbeta CDR3 rearrangement, sequence reads were collapsed and filtered. For each sample, productive Simpson clonality was calculated as the square root of Simpson's diversity index across productive rearrangements. Not all clones reach the TCRdb copy of this immuneACCESS table, which keeps in-frame sequences only. Checked studies attribute under half of the gap to unresolved V genes and leave the rest unexplained. V and J calls and clone size are as listed in that table; D and trimming were resolved from the DNA. A total of approximately 220,000 clones appear in this sample, 80% to 90% of them only once. The ten most abundant clones make up around 3.5% of the sample.

General study outcomes and caveats: How much clinical and demographic metadata was included differed by source and by participant, and the metadata was provided uncurated.

The specimen was PBMCs or T cells enriched from blood (not recorded which). The source is a woman aged 40 to 50 with acute COVID-19. The chain couples TRBV5-6 to TRBJ2-1, and TRBD1 may be the D gene, going by 6 matching bases. CDR3 sequence: CASSLWLARTVNEQFF. The nucleotides read TGTGCCAGCAGCTTGTGGTTAGCTAGGACAGTCAATGAGCAGTTCTTC.